This passage covers 23 T cell receptor beta chains from one sample sequenced in a study of a mutant IDH1 vaccine in newly diagnosed glioma. Profiled with immunoSEQ multiplex PCR; TCRdb holds only in-frame clones, not every one. The sample lists around 53,000 clones, roughly 89% occurring once. The time point is: baseline, week 1 (first vaccination visit). The treatment: pre-vaccination baseline after standard-of-care therapy. The sequenced sample was PBMCs, obtained from a glioma patient treated with radiotherapy, temozolomide or both. The receptors originated from a man aged 35 to 55 with glioma.

V gene TRBV4-1 combines with J gene TRBJ2-4; 9 nucleotides align to TRBD1. Germline trimming cut 7 bases from V and 6 bases from J; bases unmatched to any gene: 4. The CDR3 runs to 13 residues. The germline V gene has CDR1 MGHRA and CDR2 YSYEKL. CDR3: CASTGTGRNIQYF. CDR3 coding DNA: TGCGCCAGCACTGGGACAGGGAGAAACATTCAGTACTTC.

The chain employs TRBV15 and TRBJ1-3, with D uncertain. This CDR3 spans 14 amino acids. The V end lost 5 bases, the J end lost 0 bases, and 8 bases lay between the germline ends. Germline assignment: CDR1 LNHNV and CDR2 YYDKDF (reference sequence). The CDR3 here is CATSPLGSGNTIYF. CDR3 coding DNA: TGTGCCACCAGCCCGCTGGGCTCTGGAAACACCATATATTTT.

V gene TRBV6-5 combines with J gene TRBJ2-5, with D tentatively TRBD1 or TRBD2 (5 bases each). Trimming removed 2 bases from V and 5 bases from J, with 12 bases in between. Germline CDR1 and CDR2: MNHEY and SVGAGI. This CDR3 comprises 14 residues. CDR3 sequence: CASSYGGMMETQYF. As DNA, the CDR3 is TGTGCCAGCAGTTACGGGGGAATGATGGAGACCCAGTACTTC.

V is TRBV6-5 and J is TRBJ2-3; 10 bases agree with TRBD2. This CDR3 contains 15 residues. V was pared by 6 bases and J by 8 bases, with 11 bases of the junction left unmatched. CDR1 is MNHEY and CDR2 is SVGAGI in the germline V gene. CDR3 DNA sequence: TGTGCCAGCAGCCCACCCCGACTAGCGGGCCGTACGCAGTATTTT. This sequence encodes CASSPPRLAGRTQYF.

V gene TRBV15 combines with J gene TRBJ2-7, with D perhaps TRBD1 (6 bases). This CDR3 is built from 14 residues. V lost 5 bases to trimming and J lost 4 bases, with 15 bases between them. Germline V gives CDR1 LNHNV, CDR2 YYDKDF (reference sequence). In DNA form, the CDR3 reads TGTGCCACCAGCGGACAGAGGGGACCTTACGAGCAGTACTTC. Its translation is CATSGQRGPYEQYF.

V usage is TRBV19 and J usage is TRBJ2-7; tentatively, D is TRBD1 or TRBD2 (5 bases each). The CDR3 consists of 16 residues. Trimming cost V 0 bases and J 3 bases, with 15 bases left between them. Germline CDR1 is LNHDA and CDR2 is SQIVND (reference sequence). CDR3 residues: CASSIDSVGEIYEQYF. Here the CDR3 DNA reads TGTGCCAGTAGTATAGATAGTGTGGGGGAGATCTACGAGCAGTACTTC.

The chain couples TRBV11-3 to TRBJ2-3; D remains ambiguous. V dropped 5 bases and J dropped 5 bases, with 5 bases sitting between them. The germline CDR1 and CDR2 sequences are SGHNT and YENEEA. The CDR3 length is 11 residues. The CDR3 bases are TGTGCCAGCAGCCTTGGAGATACGCAGTATTTT. Protein product: CASSLGDTQYF.

V usage is TRBV7-8 and J usage is TRBJ1-3; possible D gene TRBD1, 5 bases. This CDR3 comprises 14 residues. Germline V gene lookup returns CDR1 SGHVS and CDR2 FQNEAQ. Deletions cut 6 bases from V and 3 bases from J, with 12 bases between. CDR3 loop: CASRSDNGGNTIYF. In DNA form, the CDR3 reads TGTGCCAGCAGGTCGGACAACGGTGGAAACACCATATATTTT.

The chain combines TRBV18 with TRBJ2-7, with D unresolved. The CDR3 is 14 amino acids. The germline V gene encodes CDR1 KGHSH and CDR2 LQKENI. With 0 bases removed from V and 2 bases from J, the gap between germline ends came to 8 bases. The DNA of the CDR3 is TGTGCCAGCTCACCACCGGCTAGAACCTACGAGCAGTACTTC. Translated, it gives CASSPPARTYEQYF.

The chain carries TRBV18 and TRBJ1-5; D is perhaps TRBD1 (6 bases). The ends were cut back, 2 bases at V and 3 bases at J, with 11 bases in the middle. The CDR3 runs 15 residues. Looked up from germline, CDR1 is KGHSH and CDR2 is LQKENI. The CDR3 region is CASSPERGNNQPQHF. For the CDR3, the DNA is TGTGCCAGCTCACCAGAGAGGGGGAACAATCAGCCCCAGCATTTT.

The genes are TRBV5-5 and TRBJ2-7, with unresolved D. Germline V gene sequence: CDR1 SGHKS, CDR2 YYEKEE (reference sequence). V was clipped by 3 bases and J by 2 bases, with 12 bases between them. The length of the CDR3 is 14 residues. Here the CDR3 reads CASSSLWVTYEQYF. The CDR3 DNA sequence: TGTGCCAGCAGCTCCCTTTGGGTAACCTACGAGCAGTACTTC.

The gene calls are TRBV5-1 and TRBJ2-1; D gene ambiguous. This CDR3 contains 11 residues. V shed 1 base and J shed 9 bases, with 5 bases lying between them. Germline V lookup: CDR1 SGHRS, CDR2 YFSETQ. CDR3: CASSLSTEQFF. CDR3 DNA: TGCGCCAGCAGCTTGTCAACTGAGCAGTTCTTC. The full variable domain, rest sourced from reference TRBV5-1 and TRBJ2-1, is KAGVTQTPRYLIKTRGQQVTLSCSPISGHRSVSWYQQTPGQGLQFLFEYFSETQRNKGNFPGRFSGRQFSNSRSEMNVSTLELGDSALYLCASSLSTEQFFGPGTRLTVL.

The chain couples TRBV6-1 to TRBJ1-1; D perhaps matches TRBD1 (5 bases). The germline CDR1 and CDR2 sequences are MNHNS and SASEGT. The V end lost 4 bases, the J end lost 1 base, and 16 bases lay between the germline ends. This CDR3 has 16 residues. The CDR3 DNA is TGTGCCAGCAGTGCCCCGACGGGACGGGAGAACACTGAAGCTTTCTTT. Its protein is CASSAPTGRENTEAFF.

The chain recombines TRBV5-4 with TRBJ1-3; D not resolved. Per germline, CDR1 SGHNT and CDR2 YYREEE (reference sequence). V was pared by 4 bases and J by 0 bases, with 8 bases between. CDR3 length: 14 amino acids. DNA of the CDR3: TGTGCCAGCAGCCCCGAATACTCTGGAAACACCATATATTTT. Protein: CASSPEYSGNTIYF.

The CDR3 DNA reads TGCGCCAGCAGCCAAGAGGTTAGCGGGAGGGCCGGTGAGCAGTTCTTC. Translating gives CASSQEVSGRAGEQFF. The V and J genes are TRBV4-1 and TRBJ2-1; 11 bases are a match to TRBD2. CDR1 is MGHRA, CDR2 YSYEKL, per germline. The CDR3 contains 16 residues. With 0 bases clipped from V and 9 bases from J, the junction kept 7 bases outside the gene matches.

This rearrangement joins TRBV5-8 to TRBJ2-1; TRBD1 matches at 8 bases. Per germline, CDR1 SGHTS and CDR2 YDEGEE. The V gene end was trimmed by 2 bases and the J gene end by 9 bases; junction bases not matched to a gene: 10. CDR3 length: 15 residues. CDR3 amino acids: CASSFGQGGVLEQFF. CDR3 DNA sequence: TGTGCCAGCAGCTTTGGACAGGGTGGTGTTCTTGAGCAGTTCTTC. Complete variable domain (other parts from reference TRBV5-8 and TRBJ2-1): EAGVTQSPTHLIKTRGQQATLRCSPISGHTSVYWYQQALGLGLQFLLWYDEGEERNRGNFPPRFSGRQFPNYSSELNVNALELEDSALYLCASSFGQGGVLEQFFGPGTRLTVL.

CDR3 protein: CASSPGLATETQYF. The CDR3 coding sequence is TGTGCCAGCAGCCCGGGACTAGCGACAGAGACCCAGTACTTC. The V and J genes are TRBV5-6 and TRBJ2-5; 10 bases agree with TRBD2. V shed 4 bases and J 4 bases; nucleotides not matched to a gene: 4. CDR3 length: 14 residues. The germline V gene has CDR1 SGHDT and CDR2 YYEEEE.

V usage is TRBV7-6 and J usage is TRBJ2-2; possibly TRBD2 for D (7 bases). CDR1 and CDR2 from the germline V gene are SGHVS and FNYEAQ. The CDR3 totals 15 residues. Deletions cut 6 bases from V and 2 bases from J, with 13 bases between. The chain's CDR3 is CASSIRGGNTGELFF. As DNA, the CDR3 is TGTGCCAGCAGTATTAGGGGGGGAAACACCGGGGAGCTGTTTTTT. Full variable domain (rest looked up from reference TRBV7-6 and TRBJ2-2): GAGVSQSPRYKVTKRGQDVALRCDPISGHVSLYWYRQALGQGPEFLTYFNYEAQQDKSGLPNDRFSAERPEGSISTLTIQRTEQRDSAMYRCASSIRGGNTGELFFGEGSRLTVL.

The CDR3 reads CASGTGSGTYGYTF. The CDR3 region has the DNA TGCGCCAGCGGCACAGGGTCGGGAACCTATGGCTACACCTTC. This chain uses TRBV5-1 with TRBJ1-2, with TRBD1 as a possible D gene (6 bases). CDR3 size: 14 residues. The V and J ends lost 7 bases and 4 bases respectively, with 17 bases between them. In germline, CDR1 is SGHRS, CDR2 YFSETQ.

This clone was counted between two and nine times. The chain joins TRBV6-6 to TRBJ1-5; D gene uncertain. CDR1 and CDR2 from the germline V gene are MNHNY and SVGAGI (reference sequence). Trimming removed 5 bases at V and 10 bases at J, with 21 bases between. This CDR3 contains 15 residues. CDR3 DNA: TGTGCCAGCAGTGACAAGACGGAGTACCTCTCTCCCCAGCATTTT. Protein product: CASSDKTEYLSPQHF.

The chain employs TRBV9 and TRBJ2-1, with D unclear. Trimming took 3 bases from V and 5 from J, leaving 6 bases between them. The CDR3 runs to 12 residues. CDR1 and CDR2 from the germline V gene are SGDLS and YYNGEE. CDR3 DNA: TGTGCCAGCAGCGACCTGGACAATGAGCAGTTCTTC. Protein: CASSDLDNEQFF.

V and J are TRBV7-9 and TRBJ1-2; D remains ambiguous. Trimming cost V 10 bases and J 8 bases, with 17 bases left between them. The CDR3 spans 12 residues. Looked up from germline, CDR1 is SEHNR and CDR2 is FQNEAQ (reference sequence). CDR3 sequence (DNA): TGTGCCACCACTTATAATCTAGGGGGCTACACCTTC. Its translation: CATTYNLGGYTF.

The J gene is TRBJ2-2, the V gene TRBV14; 8 nucleotides align to TRBD2. Germline loops: CDR1 SGHDN, CDR2 FVKESK. The CDR3 runs to 17 residues. The J segment lost 0 bases and the V segment lost 1 base, leaving 4 bases of the junction unmatched. DNA for the CDR3: TGTGCCAGCAGCCAAGGGGGTAGCGGGACGAACACCGGGGAGCTGTTTTTT. Its translation is CASSQGGSGTNTGELFF.